These 15 T cell receptor beta chains originate from one sample sequenced in a study of cytomegalovirus exposure and HLA in healthy donors. Profiling relied on immunoSEQ multiplex PCR, and the TCRdb table lists in-frame clones only, not all of them. The sample lists a few hundred thousand clones; roughly 88% were seen once. The material sequenced was PBMCs. The receptors were sampled from a man aged 30 to 45 in good health and CMV-seronegative.

The chain joins TRBV6-6 to TRBJ1-1; tentatively, D is TRBD1 (5 bases). V lost 0 bases and J 0 bases, leaving 5 bases between the germline ends. CDR1 is MNHNY and CDR2 is SVGAGI in the germline V gene (reference sequence). The CDR3 extends over 14 amino acids. As DNA, the CDR3 is TGTGCCAGCAGTTACTCAGGGGTGAACACTGAAGCTTTCTTT. Protein product: CASSYSGVNTEAFF.

V gene TRBV27 combines with J gene TRBJ2-1, with D perhaps matching TRBD1 (6 bases). Germline assignment: CDR1 MNHEY and CDR2 SMNVEV (reference sequence). The CDR3 is 15 amino acids. Trimming cost V 2 bases and J 2 bases, with 10 bases left between them. CDR3: CASSLRTEAYNEQFF. The CDR3 coding sequence is TGTGCCAGCAGTTTAAGGACAGAAGCCTACAATGAGCAGTTCTTC.

The chain uses TRBV6-1 and TRBJ2-3; 9 bases map to TRBD1. The germline gives CDR1 MNHNS, CDR2 SASEGT. The V segment lost 4 bases and the J segment 2 bases; nucleotides outside the gene matches: 10. The CDR3 runs 17 residues. The CDR3 here is CASSAGTGKGATDTQYF. CDR3 DNA sequence: TGTGCCAGCAGTGCCGGGACAGGGAAGGGAGCCACAGATACGCAGTATTTT.

CDR3 sequence (DNA): TGTGCCAGCAGTGAGTCGGCTAGCGGAGTCACAGATACGCAGTATTTT. Translation gives CASSESASGVTDTQYF. This sequence joins TRBV6-4 and TRBJ2-3, with 7 bases aligning to TRBD2. The junction had 8 bases not matched to a gene; V was cut back by 3 bases and J by 2 bases. From germline, CDR1 is MRHNA and CDR2 SNTAGT. CDR3 length equals 16 residues.

Points on this clone: One end of the junction does not line up with germline, which may come from a read error. The chain combines TRBV10-2 with TRBJ2-7; 11 nucleotides align to TRBD2. The length of the CDR3 is 15 residues. Germline CDR1 WSHSY, CDR2 SAAADI. CDR3 nucleotides: TGCGCCAGCAGTGAGTCGAGGTCTAGCGGGGGGACCCACGTCTTC. Its protein is CASSESRSSGGTHVF.

The chain carries TRBV7-6 and TRBJ1-1; D unresolved. This CDR3 region has 12 residues. The V end lost 4 bases, the J end lost 8 bases, and 11 bases lay between the germline ends. Germline V lookup: CDR1 SGHVS, CDR2 FNYEAQ. CDR3: CASSWFGAEAFF. CDR3 nucleotide sequence: TGTGCCAGCAGCTGGTTTGGAGCGGAAGCTTTCTTT.

The V gene is TRBV19, the J gene TRBJ1-6; D is uncertain. From germline, CDR1 is LNHDA and CDR2 SQIVND (reference sequence). The CDR3 length is 14 residues. Trimming stripped 3 bases from V and 7 bases from J, with 10 bases between. The CDR3 nucleotides are TGTGCCAGTAGTATCCCCCCTTTCAATTCACCCCTCCACTTT. Its translation is CASSIPPFNSPLHF.

The J gene is TRBJ2-1, the V gene TRBV10-2; 12 bases are a match to TRBD2. The CDR3 spans 15 residues. The germline CDR1 and CDR2 sequences are WSHSY and SAAADI. The J segment lost 2 bases and the V segment lost 7 bases, leaving 3 bases of the junction unmatched. The CDR3 DNA follows: TGCGCCAGCACACTAGCGGGGGGCGCCTACAATGAGCAGTTCTTC. This sequence encodes CASTLAGGAYNEQFF.

The gene calls are TRBV6-5 and TRBJ1-2, with 10 positions matching TRBD1. V shed 2 bases, J shed 4 bases, and the junction held 1 base outside the gene matches. Per the germline V gene, CDR1 is MNHEY and CDR2 is SVGAGI. This CDR3 is built from 14 residues. This CDR3 reads CASSYGTGAYGYTF. The CDR3 DNA sequence: TGTGCCAGCAGTTACGGGACAGGGGCCTATGGCTACACCTTC.

The V gene is TRBV27, the J gene TRBJ2-1, with 13 nucleotides matching TRBD2. Germline V gene sequence: CDR1 MNHEY, CDR2 SMNVEV (reference sequence). The V and J ends lost 5 bases and 0 bases, in that order; junction bases with no gene match: 10. The length of the CDR3 is 19 residues. CDR3 sequence (DNA): TGTGCCAGCAGTACCCGGACTAGCGGGGGCTCCAGCTCCTACAATGAGCAGTTCTTC. It specifies CASSTRTSGGSSSYNEQFF.

The CDR3 nucleotides are TGTGCCAGCAGCTTCTCCCCTTGGGCCGAGCAGTACTTC. Amino acids: CASSFSPWAEQYF. The V and J genes are TRBV5-5 and TRBJ2-7, with D unclear. CDR1 SGHKS and CDR2 YYEKEE come from the germline V gene (reference sequence). There are 13 residues in the CDR3. The V and J ends lost 2 bases and 6 bases respectively, with 12 bases between them.

This chain uses TRBV5-4 with TRBJ1-2, with 9 bases identical to TRBD1. Germline CDR1 reads SGHNT; CDR2 reads YYREEE (reference sequence). The V gene end was trimmed by 3 bases and the J gene end by 4 bases; junction bases not matched to a gene: 4. This CDR3 has 14 residues. The CDR3 bases are TGTGCCAGCAGCTCGACAGGGGGGTTCTATGGCTACACCTTC. Translated: CASSSTGGFYGYTF.

The V and J genes are TRBV9 and TRBJ1-1, with 7 bases identical to TRBD1. The CDR3 extends over 19 amino acids. Germline-derived CDR1 and CDR2 are SGDLS and YYNGEE. With V trimmed by 0 bases and J by 2 bases, 16 bases remained unmatched. For the CDR3, the DNA is TGTGCCAGCAGCGTAGAGGGGGCCAAGTTCGGAAGCCGAAACACTGAAGCTTTCTTT. Amino acids: CASSVEGAKFGSRNTEAFF.

The chain uses TRBV18 and TRBJ1-2; D gene ambiguous. Germline-derived CDR1 and CDR2 are KGHSH and LQKENI. V was pared by 3 bases and J by 1 base, with 12 bases between. The CDR3 has 15 residues. The CDR3 is CASSPADAGNYGYTF. The CDR3 nucleotides are TGTGCCAGCTCACCCGCCGACGCGGGTAACTATGGCTACACCTTC.

V is TRBV19 and J is TRBJ1-4; perhaps TRBD1 as D (5 bases). Trimming pared 10 bases from V and 0 bases from J, leaving 15 bases between. CDR1 is LNHDA, CDR2 SQIVND, per germline (reference sequence). The CDR3 contains 15 residues. The CDR3 protein is CATGGLGATNEKLFF. In nucleotides, the CDR3 is TGTGCCACGGGGGGTTTAGGAGCAACTAATGAAAAACTGTTTTTT.